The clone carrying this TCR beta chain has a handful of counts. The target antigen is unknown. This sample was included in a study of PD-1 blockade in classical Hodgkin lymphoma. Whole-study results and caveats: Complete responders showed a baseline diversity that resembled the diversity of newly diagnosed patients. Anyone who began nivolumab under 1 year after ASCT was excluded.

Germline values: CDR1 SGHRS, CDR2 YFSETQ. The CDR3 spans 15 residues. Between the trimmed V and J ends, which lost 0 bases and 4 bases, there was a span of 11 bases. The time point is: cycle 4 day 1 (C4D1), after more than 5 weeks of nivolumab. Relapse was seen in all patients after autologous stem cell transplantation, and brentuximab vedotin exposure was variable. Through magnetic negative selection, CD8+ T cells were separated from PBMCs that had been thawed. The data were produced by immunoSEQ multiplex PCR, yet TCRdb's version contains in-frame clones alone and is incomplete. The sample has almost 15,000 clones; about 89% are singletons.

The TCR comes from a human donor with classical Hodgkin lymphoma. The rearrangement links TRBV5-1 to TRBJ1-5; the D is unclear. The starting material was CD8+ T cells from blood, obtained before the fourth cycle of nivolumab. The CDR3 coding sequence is TGCGCCAGCAGCTTGGAACAGCGGGTGAATCAGCCCCAGCATTTT. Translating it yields CASSLEQRVNQPQHF.